Each of the 30 T cell receptor beta chains below was sequenced from the same sample in a study of blood T cells in healthy people across ages. A J-beta primer mix and a sample-barcoded 5' primer were used in a second PCR of about 7 to 11 cycles. TCRdb re-called the 5' RACE reads through MiXCR, storing one row per CDR3 protein. The table includes around 990,000 distinct CDR3 sequences, more than 30% detected once. The sequenced material came from blood. These receptors originate from a man aged 18 to 35 in good health.

The V gene is TRBV7-2, the J gene TRBJ2-1; D is uncertain. The V end was cut by 4 bases, the J end by 6 bases, with 10 bases between. Germline assignment: CDR1 SGHTA and CDR2 FQGNSA. This CDR3 is 13 amino acids long. Here the CDR3 DNA reads TGTGCCAGCAGCTACGTAGCTGCCAATGAGCAGTTCTTC. Its translation is CASSYVAANEQFF.

V gene TRBV15 combines with J gene TRBJ2-5; tentatively, D is TRBD1 (5 bases). CDR3 length equals 14 residues. CDR1 is LNHNV and CDR2 is YYDKDF in the germline V gene (reference sequence). Trimming left V 1 base short and J 2 bases short, with 8 bases between. The CDR3 DNA follows: TGTGCCACCAGCAGAGGGACATTACAAGAGACCCAGTACTTC. As protein: CATSRGTLQETQYF.

V gene TRBV20-1 combines with J gene TRBJ1-1; the D gene is possibly TRBD1 (6 bases). Deletions cut 7 bases from V and 1 base from J, with 13 bases between. CDR3 length: 13 amino acids. Per germline, CDR1 DFQATT and CDR2 SNEGSKA (reference sequence). As DNA, the CDR3 is TGCAGTGTAACGGGACAACCGAACACTGAAGCTTTCTTT. It yields the protein CSVTGQPNTEAFF.

V and J are TRBV4-1 and TRBJ1-2, with D unresolved. Looked up from germline, CDR1 is MGHRA and CDR2 is YSYEKL. CDR3 length: 19 amino acids. The V gene lost 0 bases and the J gene lost 8 bases, with 28 bases spanning the gap. CDR3 nucleotides: TGCGCCAGCAGCCAAGATAACAGTTGGGCAGGAGGACGAATCAGGGGCTACACCTTC. Translated: CASSQDNSWAGGRIRGYTF.

In this sample, this clonotype turned up a few times. This chain uses TRBV9 with TRBJ2-3; D call uncertain. Germline V gene sequence: CDR1 SGDLS, CDR2 YYNGEE. V was cut by 2 bases and J by 9 bases, with 22 bases left in between. CDR3 size: 16 residues. The CDR3 spells CASSVQTDTPQVTQYF. The CDR3 DNA is TGTGCCAGCAGCGTTCAAACCGATACACCCCAAGTAACGCAGTATTTT.

The rearrangement links TRBV7-3 to TRBJ2-5; D is ambiguous. CDR3 length: 15 amino acids. V was clipped by 1 base and J by 0 bases, with 9 bases between them. The germline V gene encodes CDR1 SGHTA and CDR2 FQGTGA. The CDR3 sequence: CASSLSTENQETQYF. In DNA form, the CDR3 reads TGTGCCAGCAGCTTAAGCACAGAAAACCAAGAGACCCAGTACTTC.

The chain couples TRBV20-1 to TRBJ2-1, with D perhaps given as TRBD1 or TRBD2 (5 bases each). Germline V gene sequence: CDR1 DFQATT, CDR2 SNEGSKA (reference sequence). Trimming cost V 6 bases and J 1 base, with 16 bases left between them. The CDR3 consists of 15 residues. The CDR3 nucleotides are TGCAGTGCCAAACCACCGGGGCCATCCTACAATGAGCAGTTCTTC. Translating it yields CSAKPPGPSYNEQFF.

This clonotype occurred once. Relative to the germline gene, one junction end is altered; a read error may explain this. The chain uses TRBV12-3 or TRBV12-4 and TRBJ1-5; 9 bases map to TRBD1. The CDR3 is made up of 14 amino acids. CDR3 in DNA: TGTGTCAGCAGTTACGGACAGGGGAATCAGCCCCAGCATTTT. Amino acid sequence: CVSSYGQGNQPQHF.

The sample holds one count of this clonotype. The chain is built from TRBV20-1 and TRBJ2-1; 7 bases match TRBD1. The CDR3 has 15 residues. Trimming took 4 bases from V and 10 from J; bases not matched to a gene: 16. CDR1 and CDR2 (germline): DFQATT, SNEGSKA (reference sequence). The CDR3 sequence is CSAKGARPTFYEQFF. The DNA for the CDR3 is TGCAGTGCTAAGGGGGCTAGACCCACATTCTACGAGCAGTTCTTC.

V is TRBV2 and J is TRBJ1-4; a possible D gene is TRBD1 (5 bases). Trimming cost V 6 bases and J 1 base, with 12 bases left between them. The CDR3 spans 15 residues. Germline lookup yields CDR1 SNHLY and CDR2 FYNNEI. This CDR3 is CASRTSTVTNEKLFF. For the CDR3, the DNA is TGTGCCAGCAGGACTTCGACAGTAACTAATGAAAAACTGTTTTTT.

As to this clonotype: Just one base apart from a much larger clone, this may be a read error. V is TRBV20-1 and J is TRBJ2-7; D not resolved. The V end was cut by 1 base, the J end by 2 bases, with 9 bases between. Germline V gene data show CDR1 as DFQATT and CDR2 as SNEGSKA (reference sequence). This CDR3 contains 13 residues. CDR3 bases: TGCAGTGCTAGAGCAAGCTTAGCCTACGAGCAGTACTTC. Its protein is CSARASLAYEQYF.

The rearrangement links TRBV4-1 to TRBJ1-5; weak D call: TRBD1 (6 bases). CDR3 length: 15 residues. Germline CDR1 is MGHRA and CDR2 is YSYEKL. Trimming removed 4 bases at V and 3 bases at J, with 13 bases between. Here the CDR3 DNA reads TGCGCCAGCAGCCCCAAGGGGGTGGACAATCAGCCCCAGCATTTT. Protein: CASSPKGVDNQPQHF.

The V and J genes are TRBV20-1 and TRBJ2-3; maybe TRBD2 (6 bases). The germline V and J ends were trimmed by 0 bases and 0 bases, with 13 bases remaining between them. The CDR3 extends over 16 amino acids. CDR1 is DFQATT, CDR2 SNEGSKA, per germline (reference sequence). CDR3 in amino acids: CSARDRAGSSTDTQYF. The CDR3 DNA reads as TGCAGTGCTAGAGATCGGGCGGGGTCGAGCACAGATACGCAGTATTTT.

This clonotype turned up a few times. This sequence joins TRBV20-1 and TRBJ1-2; possibly TRBD1 for D (6 bases). V was clipped by 3 bases and J by 7 bases, with 15 bases between them. Germline assignment: CDR1 DFQATT and CDR2 SNEGSKA (reference sequence). The CDR3 contains 13 residues. The CDR3 loop is CSASLQGDVGYTF. The CDR3 region has the DNA TGCAGTGCTAGCTTACAGGGTGATGTTGGCTACACCTTC.

This clonotype was observed a few times. The V gene is TRBV3-1, the J gene TRBJ1-1; D gene unclear. The CDR3 consists of 13 residues. Germline lookup yields CDR1 LGHDT and CDR2 YNNKEL (reference sequence). Trimming removed 7 bases at V and 1 base at J, with 10 bases between. The CDR3 DNA reads TGTGCCAGCACCACCACGGGGAACACTGAAGCTTTCTTT. Translation gives CASTTTGNTEAFF.

V gene TRBV20-1 combines with J gene TRBJ1-5, with TRBD1 matching 7 bases. The V gene's germline CDR1 is DFQATT and CDR2 SNEGSKA (reference sequence). V was pared by 0 bases and J by 4 bases, with 3 bases of the junction left unmatched. This CDR3 has 14 residues. CDR3 amino acids: CSARDPQGNQPQHF. CDR3 nucleotide sequence: TGCAGTGCTAGAGACCCACAGGGGAATCAGCCCCAGCATTTT.

Comments on this clonotype: This is likely a read error, given that the CDR3 carries no conserved phenylalanine or tryptophan at its end. The genes are TRBV12-3 or TRBV12-4 and TRBJ1-2; 9 bases map to TRBD1. The CDR3 loop spans 15 amino acids. V shed 3 bases, J shed 5 bases, and the junction held 7 bases outside the gene matches. CDR3 loop: CASSFGDRAVYGYTL. The CDR3 coding sequence is TGTGCCAGCAGTTTTGGGGACAGGGCTGTATATGGCTACACCTTA.

This clonotype was counted only a few times. The chain links TRBV12-3 or TRBV12-4 to TRBJ2-1; TRBD1 might be the D (5 bases). The CDR3 extends over 14 amino acids. V dropped 6 bases and J dropped 0 bases, with 9 bases sitting between them. The CDR3 reads CASRSTASYNEQFF. CDR3 DNA sequence: TGTGCCAGCAGGTCGACAGCCTCCTACAATGAGCAGTTCTTC.

This clonotype occurred a few times. This chain joins TRBV10-3 and TRBJ2-3; a weak D match, TRBD1 (6 bases). The V end was cut by 10 bases, the J end by 7 bases, with 24 bases between. CDR1 is ENHRY, CDR2 SYGVKD, per germline. This CDR3 is 15 amino acids long. The CDR3 loop reads CANHERQGPPNTQYF. In nucleotides, the CDR3 is TGTGCCAATCACGAGAGGCAGGGGCCCCCAAATACGCAGTATTTT.

In this sample, this clonotype turned up a few times. The chain couples TRBV20-1 to TRBJ1-2; D is undetermined. The CDR3 consists of 14 residues. Trimming left V 0 bases short and J 4 bases short, with 12 bases between. CDR1 is DFQATT and CDR2 is SNEGSKA in the germline V gene (reference sequence). CDR3 region: CSAREPDNFYGYTF. The CDR3 DNA reads as TGCAGTGCTAGAGAACCCGACAATTTCTATGGCTACACCTTC.

The rearrangement joins TRBV20-1 to TRBJ1-1; TRBD1 agrees at 9 bases. The CDR3 contains 13 residues. Per the germline V gene, CDR1 is DFQATT and CDR2 is SNEGSKA (reference sequence). The CDR3 loop is CSAVRDRVLEAFF. The CDR3 coding sequence is TGCAGCGCAGTCCGGGACAGGGTGCTAGAAGCTTTCTTT.

The chain recombines TRBV11-2 with TRBJ2-5, with TRBD1 identical over 8 bases. After removal of 1 base from V and 2 bases from J, the junction contained 3 bases not matched to a gene. The germline CDR1 and CDR2 sequences are SGHAT and FQNNGV. CDR3 size: 15 residues. CDR3 DNA sequence: TGTGCCAGCAGCTTAGGACAGGGGACTCAAGAGACCCAGTACTTC. As protein: CASSLGQGTQETQYF. Drawing the rest from reference TRBV11-2 and TRBJ2-5, the complete variable domain is EAGVAQSPRYKIIEKRQSVAFWCNPISGHATLYWYQQILGQGPKLLIQFQNNGVVDDSQLPKDRFSAERLKGVDSTLKIQPAKLEDSAVYLCASSLGQGTQETQYFGPGTRLLVL.

Comment on this clonotype: A read error may produce the germline difference seen at one junction end. This chain links TRBV12-3 or TRBV12-4 with TRBJ1-5; TRBD1 might be the D (6 bases). The CDR3 covers 15 residues. The CDR3 spells CTSSPFGGAYQPQHF. In DNA, the CDR3 is TGTACCAGCAGTCCTTTCGGGGGCGCATATCAGCCCCAGCATTTT.

The rearrangement uses TRBV15 and TRBJ1-2, with a weak D call TRBD1 (6 bases). There are 16 residues in the CDR3. The V end lost 3 bases, the J end lost 0 bases, and 14 bases lay between the germline ends. Germline CDR1 reads LNHNV; CDR2 reads YYDKDF (reference sequence). In DNA form, the CDR3 reads TGTGCCACCAGCAGCCTCAGGGGCAAAGCTAACTATGGCTACACCTTC. Amino acid sequence: CATSSLRGKANYGYTF. Based on the CDR3 plus reference TRBV15 and TRBJ1-2, the full variable domain is DAMVIQNPRYQVTQFGKPVTLSCSQTLNHNVMYWYQQKSSQAPKLLFHYYDKDFNNEADTPDNFQSRRPNTSFCFLDIRSPGLGDTAMYLCATSSLRGKANYGYTFGSGTRLTVV.

Written as DNA, the CDR3 is TGCGCCAGCAGCCATGATAGCGGCGGCCACAATGAGCAGTTCTTC. Translated: CASSHDSGGHNEQFF. V and J are TRBV4-3 and TRBJ2-1; perhaps TRBD2 as D (6 bases). Germline V lookup: CDR1 LGHNA, CDR2 YSLEER. The V end lost 3 bases, the J end lost 5 bases, and 14 bases lay between the germline ends. The CDR3 is made up of 15 amino acids.

The V gene is TRBV7-2, the J gene TRBJ2-4, with TRBD2 matching 10 bases. This CDR3 contains 18 residues. V lost 3 bases and J lost 0; bases outside the gene matches: 8. Germline values: CDR1 SGHTA, CDR2 FQGNSA. CDR3 amino acids: CASSFMLAGDLAKNIQYF. As DNA, the CDR3 is TGTGCCAGCAGCTTCATGCTAGCGGGGGATTTAGCCAAAAACATTCAGTACTTC.

This clonotype was observed a handful of times. The chain employs TRBV20-1 and TRBJ1-1, with D possibly TRBD1 on 5 matching bases. Trimming shortened V by 3 bases and J by 4 bases, and 15 bases separated the two germline ends. Looked up from germline, CDR1 is DFQATT and CDR2 is SNEGSKA (reference sequence). The CDR3 is 14 residues long. The CDR3 protein is CSARKSGRGTEAFF. The CDR3 region has the DNA TGCAGTGCTAGGAAATCAGGGAGGGGCACTGAAGCTTTCTTT.

On this clonotype: A junction end diverges from the germline sequence, so it may reflect a read error. The chain carries TRBV12-3 or TRBV12-4 and TRBJ1-2, with D uncertain. CDR3 length: 12 residues. The CDR3 loop reads CAGSLASEGYTF. In nucleotides, the CDR3 is TGTGCCGGCAGTTTAGCGTCGGAAGGCTACACCTTC.

The chain employs TRBV20-1 and TRBJ2-1; possible D gene TRBD2, 6 bases. Germline CDR1 is DFQATT and CDR2 is SNEGSKA (reference sequence). Between the trimmed V and J ends, which lost 0 bases and 5 bases, there was a span of 17 bases. This CDR3 comprises 16 residues. The CDR3 DNA sequence: TGCAGTGCTAGAGATCGCGGGGCAGGGTCAAACAATGAGCAGTTCTTC. Amino acid sequence: CSARDRGAGSNNEQFF.

The genes are TRBV6-4 and TRBJ1-5; D gene ambiguous. Germline V gene lookup returns CDR1 MRHNA and CDR2 SNTAGT. V was clipped by 2 bases and J by 1 base, with 9 bases between them. This CDR3 spans 15 amino acids. CDR3 loop: CASSDKADSNQPQHF. CDR3 coding DNA: TGTGCCAGCAGTGACAAGGCGGACAGCAATCAGCCCCAGCATTTT.